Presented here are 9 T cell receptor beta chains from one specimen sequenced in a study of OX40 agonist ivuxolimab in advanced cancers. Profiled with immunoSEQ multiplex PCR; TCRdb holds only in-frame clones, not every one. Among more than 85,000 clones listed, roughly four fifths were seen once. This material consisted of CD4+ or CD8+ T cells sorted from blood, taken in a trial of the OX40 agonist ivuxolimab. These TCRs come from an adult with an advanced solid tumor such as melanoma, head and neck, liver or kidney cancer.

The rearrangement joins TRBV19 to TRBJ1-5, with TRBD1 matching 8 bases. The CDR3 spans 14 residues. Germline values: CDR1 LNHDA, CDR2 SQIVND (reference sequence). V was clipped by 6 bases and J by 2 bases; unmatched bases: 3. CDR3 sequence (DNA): TGTGCCAGTAGACTACAGGGGGGCAATCAGCCCCAGCATTTT. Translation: CASRLQGGNQPQHF.

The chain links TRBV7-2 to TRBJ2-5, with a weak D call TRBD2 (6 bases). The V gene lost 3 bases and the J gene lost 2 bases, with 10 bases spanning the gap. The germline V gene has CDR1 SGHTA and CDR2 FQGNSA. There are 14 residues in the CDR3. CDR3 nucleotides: TGTGCCAGCAGCTTTGCGGGGAGACAAGAGACCCAGTACTTC. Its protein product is CASSFAGRQETQYF.

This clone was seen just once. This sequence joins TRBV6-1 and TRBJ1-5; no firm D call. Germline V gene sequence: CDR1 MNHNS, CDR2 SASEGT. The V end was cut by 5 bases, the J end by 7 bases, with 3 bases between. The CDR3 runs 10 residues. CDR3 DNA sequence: TGTGCCAGCAGTTACCAGCCCCAGCATTTT. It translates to CASSYQPQHF.

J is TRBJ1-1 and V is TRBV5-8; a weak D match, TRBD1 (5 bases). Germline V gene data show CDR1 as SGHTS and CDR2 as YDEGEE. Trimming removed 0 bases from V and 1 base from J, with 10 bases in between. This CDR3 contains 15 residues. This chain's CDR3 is CASSLDGGANTEAFF. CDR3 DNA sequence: TGTGCCAGCAGCTTGGACGGGGGTGCGAACACTGAAGCTTTCTTT.

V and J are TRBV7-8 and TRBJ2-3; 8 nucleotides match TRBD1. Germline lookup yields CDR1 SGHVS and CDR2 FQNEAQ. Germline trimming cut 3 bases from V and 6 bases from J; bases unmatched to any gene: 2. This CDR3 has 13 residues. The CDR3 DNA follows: TGTGCCAGCAGCTTCACAGGGGGGGATACGCAGTATTTT. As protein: CASSFTGGDTQYF. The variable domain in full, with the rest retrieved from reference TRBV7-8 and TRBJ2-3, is GAGVSQSPRYKVAKRGQDVALRCDPISGHVSLFWYQQALGQGPEFLTYFQNEAQLDKSGLPSDRFFAERPEGSVSTLKIQRTQQEDSAVYLCASSFTGGDTQYFGPGTRLTVL.

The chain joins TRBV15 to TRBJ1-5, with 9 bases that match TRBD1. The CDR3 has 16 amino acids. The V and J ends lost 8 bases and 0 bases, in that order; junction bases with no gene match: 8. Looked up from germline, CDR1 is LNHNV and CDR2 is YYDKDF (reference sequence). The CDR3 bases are TGTGCCACCGAGGACAGGGGACGGGATAGCAATCAGCCCCAGCATTTT. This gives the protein CATEDRGRDSNQPQHF.

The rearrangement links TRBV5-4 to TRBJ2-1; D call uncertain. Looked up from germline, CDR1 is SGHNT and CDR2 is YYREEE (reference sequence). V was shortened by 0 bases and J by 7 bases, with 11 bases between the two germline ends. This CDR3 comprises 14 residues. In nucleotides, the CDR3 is TGTGCCAGCAGCTTGGGAGGTCCACCAAATGAGCAGTTCTTC. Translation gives CASSLGGPPNEQFF. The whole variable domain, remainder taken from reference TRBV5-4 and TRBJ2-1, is ETGVTQSPTHLIKTRGQQVTLRCSSQSGHNTVSWYQQALGQGPQFIFQYYREEENGRGNFPPRFSGLQFPNYSSELNVNALELDDSALYLCASSLGGPPNEQFFGPGTRLTVL.

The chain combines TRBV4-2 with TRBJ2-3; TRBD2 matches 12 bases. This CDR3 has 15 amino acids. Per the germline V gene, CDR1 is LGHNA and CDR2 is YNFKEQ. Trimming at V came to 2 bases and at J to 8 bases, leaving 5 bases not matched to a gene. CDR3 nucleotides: TGTGCCAGCAGCCAAACCGGACTAGCGGGGCCTACGCAGTATTTT. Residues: CASSQTGLAGPTQYF.

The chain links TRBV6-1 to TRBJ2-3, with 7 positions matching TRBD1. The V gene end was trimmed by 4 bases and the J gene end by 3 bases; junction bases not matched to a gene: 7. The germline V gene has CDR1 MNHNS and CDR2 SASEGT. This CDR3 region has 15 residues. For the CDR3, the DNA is TGTGCCAGCAGTGCCAGCAGGGGGAAAACAGATACGCAGTATTTT. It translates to CASSASRGKTDTQYF.